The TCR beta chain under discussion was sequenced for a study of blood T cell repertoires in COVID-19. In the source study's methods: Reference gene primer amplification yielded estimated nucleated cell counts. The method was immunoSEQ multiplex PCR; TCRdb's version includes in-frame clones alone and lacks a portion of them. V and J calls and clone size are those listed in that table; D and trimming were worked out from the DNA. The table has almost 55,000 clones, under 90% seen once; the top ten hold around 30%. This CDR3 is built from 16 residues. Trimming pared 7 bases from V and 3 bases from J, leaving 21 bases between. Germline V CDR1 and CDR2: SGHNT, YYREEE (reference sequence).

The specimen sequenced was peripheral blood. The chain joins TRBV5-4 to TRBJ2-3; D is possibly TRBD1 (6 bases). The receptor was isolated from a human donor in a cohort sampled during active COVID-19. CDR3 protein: CASQEGVLGSTDTQYF. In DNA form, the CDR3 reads TGTGCCAGCCAAGAGGGGGTCCTGGGGTCTACAGATACGCAGTATTTT.